The 17 T cell receptor beta chains reported below all come from one sample, sequenced in a study of blood T cells in healthy people across ages. A J-beta primer mix and a sample-barcoded 5' primer were used in a second PCR of roughly 6 to 11 cycles. TCRdb ran MiXCR on the 5' RACE reads and lists one entry per CDR3 protein. Of more than 650,000 distinct CDR3 sequences listed, 25% to 30% are singletons. This sample was also put to use in a study of T cells of mothers and their children.

Sequencing was performed on blood. The source is a boy between 10 and 17 years old in good health.

The genes are TRBV2 and TRBJ1-5; 7 bases are shared with TRBD1. V lost 5 bases, J lost 0 bases, and 10 bases stayed unmatched. This CDR3 contains 17 residues. Per the germline V gene, CDR1 is SNHLY and CDR2 is FYNNEI. The CDR3 loop reads CASSQNTGTASNQPQHF. The CDR3 coding sequence is TGTGCCAGCAGTCAGAACACTGGGACAGCTAGCAATCAGCCCCAGCATTTT. Full variable domain (missing parts from reference TRBV2 and TRBJ1-5): EPEVTQTPSHQVTQMGQEVILRCVPISNHLYFYWYRQILGQKVEFLVSFYNNEISEKSEIFDDQFSVERPDGSNFTLKIRSTKLEDSAMYFCASSQNTGTASNQPQHFGDGTRLSIL.

The rearrangement joins TRBV29-1 to TRBJ2-5, with 10 bases lining up with TRBD1. The last part of the DNA fits TRBJ2-7 better; the J call may be wrong. CDR1 and CDR2 from the germline V gene are SQVTM and ANQGSEA. CDR3 size: 14 residues. In nucleotides, the CDR3 is TGCAGCGTTGCCCGGGACAGGGGTTCCGACGAGCAGTACTTC. Translated, it gives CSVARDRGSDEQYF.

There are a few counts of this clonotype. V usage is TRBV9 and J usage is TRBJ2-3; 8 bases are a match to TRBD1. CDR3 size: 15 residues. Germline V gene sequence: CDR1 SGDLS, CDR2 YYNGEE. The trim removed 3 bases at V and 5 bases at J, leaving 8 bases unmatched. CDR3: CASSARGQGIDTQYF. The CDR3 nucleotides read TGTGCCAGCAGCGCTCGCGGACAGGGAATAGATACGCAGTATTTT.

The chain has TRBV5-1 and TRBJ2-5, with D perhaps TRBD1 (6 bases). The CDR3 contains 17 residues. CDR1 is SGHRS and CDR2 is YFSETQ in the germline V gene. Trimming left V 1 base short and J 4 bases short, with 20 bases between. CDR3 sequence (DNA): TGCGCCAGCAGCTTGTGGGGGCCCACGCAATATGGAGAGACCCAGTACTTC. This gives the protein CASSLWGPTQYGETQYF.

This clonotype was seen just once. The chain recombines TRBV5-1 with TRBJ1-2; D is uncertain. The CDR3 runs 14 residues. Trimming took 1 base from V and 5 from J, leaving 12 bases between them. Looked up from germline, CDR1 is SGHRS and CDR2 is YFSETQ. The DNA of the CDR3 is TGCGCCAGCAGCTTGATCGGCAGCTCGTATGGCTACACCTTC. Protein: CASSLIGSSYGYTF.

This sequence joins TRBV5-1 and TRBJ2-7; D assignment may be TRBD1 or TRBD2 (6 bases each). CDR3 size: 16 residues. The germline V gene has CDR1 SGHRS and CDR2 YFSETQ. Trimming took 2 bases from V and 2 from J, leaving 17 bases between them. The CDR3 sequence: CASSLRGVRGTYEQYF. In nucleotides, the CDR3 is TGCGCCAGCAGCTTAAGGGGGGTCCGTGGGACCTACGAGCAGTACTTC.

V is TRBV12-3 or TRBV12-4 and J is TRBJ1-2; D might be TRBD1 (5 bases). V lost 4 bases, J lost 6 bases, and 21 bases lay in between. The CDR3 is made up of 16 amino acids. The chain's CDR3 is CASSSTWGGEQHGYTF. The CDR3 DNA reads TGTGCCAGCAGTTCCACTTGGGGCGGCGAGCAGCATGGCTACACCTTC.

The V and J genes are TRBV20-1 and TRBJ1-1, with D tentatively TRBD1 (6 bases). The germline V gene encodes CDR1 DFQATT and CDR2 SNEGSKA (reference sequence). Trimming left V 4 bases short and J 1 base short, with 10 bases between. This CDR3 contains 13 residues. The CDR3: CSANLDRNTEAFF. CDR3 nucleotides: TGCAGTGCTAATCTGGACAGGAACACTGAAGCTTTCTTT.

This clonotype was observed many times. V usage is TRBV28 and J usage is TRBJ2-1; 8 bases are a match to TRBD1. Germline CDR1 and CDR2: MDHEN and SYDVKM. V was pared by 0 bases and J by 6 bases, with 7 bases of the junction left unmatched. This CDR3 contains 16 residues. CDR3 residues: CASSLWRQGAVNEQFF. The CDR3 region has the DNA TGTGCCAGCAGTTTATGGAGGCAGGGGGCGGTCAATGAGCAGTTCTTC.

The chain uses TRBV5-1 and TRBJ1-1; tentatively, D is TRBD1 (5 bases). Between the trimmed V and J ends, which lost 3 bases and 3 bases, there was a span of 12 bases. The germline CDR1 and CDR2 sequences are SGHRS and YFSETQ. The CDR3 is made up of 14 amino acids. The CDR3: CASSSDTGYTEAFF. CDR3 in DNA: TGCGCCAGCAGCTCCGATACAGGCTACACTGAAGCTTTCTTT.

The chain combines TRBV29-1 with TRBJ1-2, with D possibly matching TRBD1 (6 bases). Germline V gene lookup returns CDR1 SQVTM and CDR2 ANQGSEA. V lost 7 bases to trimming and J lost 4 bases, with 16 bases between them. The CDR3 is made up of 13 amino acids. CDR3 loop: CSGRQAGGYGYTF. CDR3 nucleotide sequence: TGCAGCGGGCGACAGGCTGGCGGCTATGGCTACACCTTC.

This CDR3 reads CATLGPGQIYNEQFF. The DNA for the CDR3 is TGCGCCACCCTCGGTCCAGGACAGATCTACAATGAGCAGTTCTTC. The chain is built from TRBV10-2 and TRBJ2-1; possibly TRBD1 for D (6 bases). The CDR3 sequence is 15 residues long. Germline loops: CDR1 WSHSY, CDR2 SAAADI. Trimming removed 10 bases from V and 3 bases from J, with 19 bases in between.

This clonotype has only a few counts. V is TRBV27 and J is TRBJ1-2, with a possible D match to TRBD1 (5 bases). V was cut by 0 bases and J by 5 bases, with 13 bases left in between. The V gene's germline CDR1 is MNHEY and CDR2 SMNVEV (reference sequence). The CDR3 runs 15 residues. Here the CDR3 reads CASSLSAGTGYGYTF. The DNA for the CDR3 is TGTGCCAGCAGTTTATCGGCAGGGACGGGATATGGCTACACCTTC.

V and J are TRBV5-1 and TRBJ1-1, with 10 positions matching TRBD1. CDR3 length equals 16 residues. V lost 0 bases, J lost 5 bases, and 7 bases stayed unmatched. CDR1 and CDR2 from the germline V gene are SGHRS and YFSETQ. The CDR3 region has the DNA TGCGCCAGCAGCTTGGTCCCGACAGGGGGCAATACTGAAGCTTTCTTT. This encodes CASSLVPTGGNTEAFF.

This clonotype was counted between two and nine times. The V call is TRBV30, the J call TRBJ1-4; D not resolved. This CDR3 has 13 amino acids. Trimming cost V 7 bases and J 4 bases, with 13 bases left between them. CDR1 and CDR2 from the germline V gene are GTSNPN and SVGIG (reference sequence). CDR3 DNA: TGTGCCTATGGAGGCGGGTATAATGAAAAACTGTTTTTT. This encodes CAYGGGYNEKLFF.

The V and J genes are TRBV5-4 and TRBJ2-6, with D possibly matching TRBD2 (5 bases). Germline CDR1 reads SGHNT; CDR2 reads YYREEE (reference sequence). V was clipped by 4 bases and J by 5 bases, with 19 bases between them. The CDR3 length is 17 residues. The CDR3 DNA follows: TGTGCCAGCAGCCGAGGGTCCCCATCCGTACGGGCCAACGTCCTGACTTTC. As protein: CASSRGSPSVRANVLTF. Filled out from reference TRBV5-4 and TRBJ2-6, the complete variable domain reads ETGVTQSPTHLIKTRGQQVTLRCSSQSGHNTVSWYQQALGQGPQFIFQYYREEENGRGNFPPRFSGLQFPNYSSELNVNALELDDSALYLCASSRGSPSVRANVLTFGAGSRLTVL.

This clonotype has only a few counts. The chain employs TRBV30 and TRBJ2-6, with D possibly matching TRBD2 (5 bases). V gave up 2 bases and J gave up 2 bases, with 10 bases separating them. Per germline, CDR1 GTSNPN and CDR2 SVGIG (reference sequence). There are 15 residues in the CDR3. The CDR3 coding sequence is TGTGCCTGGAGTATAGGGAGCGCTGGGGCCAACGTCCTGACTTTC. This encodes CAWSIGSAGANVLTF.